Below, 25 T cell receptor beta chains from the same sample are listed, as sequenced in a study of blood T cells in healthy people across ages. A second about 7 to 12 cycle PCR used barcoded and J-beta primers. TCRdb redid the calling of the 5' RACE reads with MiXCR, one entry per CDR3 protein. The sample lists 600,000 to 1,000,000 distinct CDR3 sequences; roughly 60% were seen once. The sample comprised blood. These receptors were taken from a man aged 25-45 years in good health.

This chain joins TRBV7-9 and TRBJ2-1; 10 bases fit TRBD1. The V segment lost 4 bases and the J segment 12 bases; nucleotides outside the gene matches: 9. In germline, CDR1 is SEHNR, CDR2 FQNEAQ (reference sequence). The CDR3 is made up of 14 amino acids. The CDR3 spells CASSYPTRDRGQFF. The CDR3 nucleotides read TGTGCCAGCAGCTACCCCACCAGGGACAGGGGGCAGTTCTTC. Drawing the rest from reference TRBV7-9 and TRBJ2-1, the complete variable domain is DTGVSQNPRHKITKRGQNVTFRCDPISEHNRLYWYRQTLGQGPEFLTYFQNEAQLEKSRLLSDRFSAERPKGSFSTLEIQRTEQGDSAMYLCASSYPTRDRGQFFGPGTRLTVL.

The V and J genes are TRBV12-3 or TRBV12-4 and TRBJ2-5; 9 positions agree with TRBD2. The CDR3 is made up of 16 amino acids. V gave up 3 bases and J gave up 11 bases; unmatched junction bases: 16. In nucleotides, the CDR3 is TGTGCCAGCAGTTTCAGCGGCGGGAGGGCCGGGAATGAGCAGTACTTC. Protein sequence: CASSFSGGRAGNEQYF.

V usage is TRBV9 and J usage is TRBJ2-1, with D tentatively TRBD1 or TRBD2 (5 bases each). Germline CDR1 and CDR2: SGDLS and YYNGEE. Trimming cost V 3 bases and J 5 bases, with 18 bases left between them. The CDR3 has 16 residues. CDR3 in amino acids: CASSAKTGTLDNEQFF. Written as DNA, the CDR3 is TGTGCCAGCAGCGCTAAAACCGGGACGCTAGACAATGAGCAGTTCTTC.

This clonotype was found a few times. V usage is TRBV29-1 and J usage is TRBJ2-1; 11 nucleotides line up with TRBD2. The germline gives CDR1 SQVTM, CDR2 ANQGSEA. With 8 bases clipped from V and 3 bases from J, the junction kept 3 bases outside the gene matches. There are 13 residues in the CDR3. The CDR3 loop reads CSLGTSGYNEQFF. For the CDR3, the DNA is TGCAGCCTAGGGACTAGCGGCTACAATGAGCAGTTCTTC.

The V and J genes are TRBV20-1 and TRBJ2-7; 10 nucleotides align to TRBD1. The CDR3 covers 13 residues. Unmatched junction bases numbered 10, after V lost 4 bases and J lost 10 bases. Germline-derived CDR1 and CDR2 are DFQATT and SNEGSKA (reference sequence). The CDR3 nucleotides are TGCAGTGCTACGGACAGGGGGACCCCCCAACAGTACTTC. It translates to CSATDRGTPQQYF.

The chain is built from TRBV7-2 and TRBJ2-7, with a tentative D call TRBD1 (5 bases). This CDR3 region has 14 residues. Trimming removed 7 bases at V and 0 bases at J, with 13 bases between. Germline loops: CDR1 SGHTA, CDR2 FQGNSA. CDR3 sequence reads: CASKSRGSSYEQYF. The CDR3 bases are TGTGCCAGCAAAAGTAGGGGAAGCTCCTACGAGCAGTACTTC.

This clonotype was observed a few times. This rearrangement joins TRBV7-8 to TRBJ2-4; D gene ambiguous. The better agreement between TRBJ2-7 and the DNA end casts doubt on the J call. This CDR3 spans 14 amino acids. Germline CDR1 is SGHVS and CDR2 is FQNEAQ. CDR3 protein: CASSLARSGYEQYF. CDR3 DNA sequence: TGTGCCAGCAGCTTAGCGAGGAGTGGCTACGAGCAGTACTTC.

V and J are TRBV28 and TRBJ1-2; tentatively, D is TRBD1 (5 bases). Trimming shortened V by 6 bases and J by 8 bases, and 19 bases separated the two germline ends. Looked up from germline, CDR1 is MDHEN and CDR2 is SYDVKM. The CDR3 sequence is 14 residues long. The CDR3 DNA sequence: TGTGCCAGCAGCGTTGGGGGAAGGGGTACGGGCTACACCTTC. Translating it yields CASSVGGRGTGYTF.

A single count supports this clonotype. The chain combines TRBV7-9 with TRBJ2-5; 11 nucleotides agree with TRBD2. With V trimmed by 3 bases and J by 4 bases, 7 bases remained unmatched. Germline lookup yields CDR1 SEHNR and CDR2 FQNEAQ (reference sequence). The CDR3 contains 16 residues. CDR3 sequence reads: CASSLASGRLSETQYF. The CDR3 DNA reads as TGTGCCAGCAGCTTGGCTAGCGGGAGGCTTTCAGAGACCCAGTACTTC.

The chain is built from TRBV20-1 and TRBJ1-5, with D hard to call. Germline V gives CDR1 DFQATT, CDR2 SNEGSKA (reference sequence). This CDR3 is 13 amino acids long. The V end lost 3 bases, the J end lost 5 bases, and 11 bases lay between the germline ends. This CDR3 is CSASGGRDQPQHF. CDR3 DNA: TGCAGTGCTAGTGGAGGTCGAGATCAGCCCCAGCATTTT.

As concerns this clonotype: The junction differs from germline at one of its ends, possibly a read error. J is TRBJ2-1 and V is TRBV4-3; TRBD1 or TRBD2 may be the D gene (7 bases each). The V gene's germline CDR1 is LGHNA and CDR2 YSLEER. The CDR3 length is 19 residues. The CDR3 DNA is TGCACCAGCAGCCAACATAAAGGGGGCGGGAGCACCCTGTACAATGAGCAGTTCTTC. Translating gives CTSSQHKGGGSTLYNEQFF.

The rearrangement links TRBV4-2 to TRBJ2-2; D perhaps matches TRBD2 (6 bases). V was clipped by 4 bases and J by 4 bases, with 13 bases between them. This CDR3 has 15 residues. The V gene's germline CDR1 is LGHNA and CDR2 YNFKEQ. The CDR3 region is CASSRTGTLTGELFF. For the CDR3, the DNA is TGTGCCAGCAGCCGAACCGGGACTCTCACCGGGGAGCTGTTTTTT.

The chain links TRBV10-3 to TRBJ1-2; no firm D call. This CDR3 has 13 amino acids. Between the trimmed V and J ends, which lost 6 bases and 3 bases, there was a span of 11 bases. The germline V gene has CDR1 ENHRY and CDR2 SYGVKD. CDR3 sequence (DNA): TGTGCCATCAGCGACGGGGAGGACTATGGCTACACCTTC. It yields the protein CAISDGEDYGYTF.

This clonotype has just a few counts. J is TRBJ1-2 and V is TRBV7-9; D is unresolved. Germline-derived CDR1 and CDR2 are SEHNR and FQNEAQ (reference sequence). CDR3 length equals 14 residues. Deletions cut 1 base from V and 0 bases from J, with 6 bases between. The CDR3 spells CASSLGVSNYGYTF. As DNA, the CDR3 is TGTGCCAGCAGCTTAGGGGTTTCTAACTATGGCTACACCTTC.

The V and J genes are TRBV20-1 and TRBJ2-4; TRBD1 is a possible D gene (5 bases). Looked up from germline, CDR1 is DFQATT and CDR2 is SNEGSKA (reference sequence). With 5 bases removed from V and 13 bases from J, the gap between germline ends came to 27 bases. This CDR3 has 15 amino acids. The CDR3 loop is CSAHNRDSPQEAQYF. CDR3 coding DNA: TGCAGTGCTCACAACCGAGACAGCCCCCAAGAGGCCCAGTACTTC.

V usage is TRBV7-2 and J usage is TRBJ2-7, with 8 positions matching TRBD1. After removal of 4 bases from V and 5 bases from J, the junction contained 10 bases not matched to a gene. This CDR3 contains 15 residues. Germline V CDR1 and CDR2: SGHTA, FQGNSA. For the CDR3, the DNA is TGTGCCAGCAGCTCAACGGGACAGGCTTTGAACGAGCAGTACTTC. It specifies CASSSTGQALNEQYF.

This chain connects TRBV12-3 or TRBV12-4 to TRBJ2-1; no firm D call. The CDR3 runs 11 residues. Trimming left V 5 bases short and J 9 bases short, with 8 bases between. The DNA of the CDR3 is TGTGCCAGCAGTCCCTCTTCTGAGCAGTTCTTC. Protein sequence: CASSPSSEQFF.

This clonotype was counted between two and nine times. V and J are TRBV20-1 and TRBJ1-4; D remains ambiguous. This CDR3 spans 14 amino acids. Trimming took off 3 bases at V and 7 bases at J, with 15 bases between the two ends. CDR1 and CDR2 (germline): DFQATT, SNEGSKA (reference sequence). CDR3 residues: CSARIGWDLEKLFF. CDR3 DNA: TGCAGTGCTAGGATTGGATGGGATCTTGAAAAACTGTTTTTT.

V usage is TRBV12-3 or TRBV12-4 and J usage is TRBJ2-4, with D tentatively TRBD1 (6 bases). The better agreement between TRBJ2-7 and the DNA end casts doubt on the J call. The CDR3 is 14 residues long. CDR3 region: CASSLPGHLYEQYF. CDR3 DNA: TGTGCCAGCAGTTTACCGGGACACCTCTACGAGCAGTACTTC.

The chain recombines TRBV6-1 with TRBJ1-2; TRBD1 matches at 10 bases. The CDR3 sequence is 14 residues long. Trimming took 7 bases from V and 3 from J; bases not matched to a gene: 5. CDR1 and CDR2 (germline): MNHNS, SASEGT. The CDR3 DNA reads as TGTGCCAGCACCCGGGACAGGGGAGACTATGGCTACACCTTC. It codes for CASTRDRGDYGYTF.

CDR3 residues: CASNVGASGANVLTF. CDR3 nucleotide sequence: TGTGCCAGCAACGTCGGGGCCTCTGGGGCCAACGTCCTGACTTTC. The chain is built from TRBV7-2 and TRBJ2-6, with D perhaps matching TRBD1 or TRBD2 (5 bases each). Germline CDR1 and CDR2: SGHTA and FQGNSA. The ends were cut back, 7 bases at V and 0 bases at J, with 10 bases in the middle. CDR3 length: 15 residues.

This chain uses TRBV7-9 with TRBJ1-1; no definite D call. The CDR3 runs 11 residues. Germline V gene data show CDR1 as SEHNR and CDR2 as FQNEAQ (reference sequence). Trimming left V 8 bases short and J 4 bases short, with 8 bases between. CDR3 DNA: TGTGCCAGCGGAGTGAGCACTGAAGCTTTCTTT. Translation: CASGVSTEAFF.

This clonotype was seen only once. V usage is TRBV7-9 and J usage is TRBJ1-2, with D maybe TRBD1 (5 bases). V lost 5 bases and J lost 5, with 21 bases in between. CDR3 size: 16 residues. The germline V gene encodes CDR1 SEHNR and CDR2 FQNEAQ (reference sequence). The CDR3 DNA follows: TGTGCCAGCAGCCTCACGAGTCCGGGGACCACTTATGGCTACACCTTC. This sequence encodes CASSLTSPGTTYGYTF.

The DNA of the CDR3 is TGCAGTGCTAGAATTCCGGGCTCAGAGACCCAGTACTTC. Translation: CSARIPGSETQYF. This chain connects TRBV20-1 to TRBJ2-5; no reliable D call. The CDR3 totals 13 residues. Germline V gene lookup returns CDR1 DFQATT and CDR2 SNEGSKA (reference sequence). Trimming took off 2 bases at V and 4 bases at J, with 11 bases between the two ends.

This clonotype was recorded a few times. The V gene is TRBV20-1, the J gene TRBJ2-1; 8 bases are shared with TRBD2. Germline lookup yields CDR1 DFQATT and CDR2 SNEGSKA (reference sequence). The junction had 11 bases not matched to a gene; V was cut back by 6 bases and J by 7 bases. This CDR3 contains 14 residues. CDR3 region: CSAPAGGAANEQFF. The CDR3 DNA follows: TGCAGTGCCCCGGCCGGGGGGGCCGCTAATGAGCAGTTCTTC.